This T cell receptor (beta chain) was found in a study of cytomegalovirus exposure and HLA in healthy donors (dated by TCRdb to 2016 to 2017). Regarding the study in general: An earlier analysis of roughly 630 of the donors reported more than 250 Gb of sequence data and about 100 million unique TCR beta sequences from 190 million or so T cells. The study used immunosequencing to profile the T cell repertoires of approximately 640 subjects and linked those repertoires to cytomegalovirus serostatus. Besides the first cohort of 550 to 750 subjects, a separate validation cohort made up of about 120 different subjects was used. Rather than drawing on any new phenotypic data, the later analysis identified candidate immune exposures from TCR beta sequences and the way those sequences occurred across donors. All discovery cohort repertoires had been generated on a single sequencing platform. A later genetic analysis took genome-wide SNP genotypes for about 55% of the 666 donors and used that subset as a discovery cohort. Class I and class II HLA loci were covered by the typing at four-digit resolution. Four or five DR-DQ haplotypes were treated as single units for association and clustering because of strong linkage in the cohort. To decide whether each TCR beta V gene segment behaved as functional or pseudogenic, an earlier analysis of fewer than 750 of the donors relied on high-throughput TCR beta sequencing. The study combined high-throughput TCR immunosequencing, statistical association of individual TCRs with disease status, and machine learning to predict cytomegalovirus infection status. The study aimed to test whether cataloging public T cell receptors could reveal signatures of past pathogen exposure. Donor age, sex, ethnicity and CMV serostatus were compiled together with the repertoire data. Typing coverage varied by locus: about 620-630 donors for A, B, C, DRB1 and DQB1; roughly 500 for DQA1; over 600 for DPA1; approximately 450 for DPB1. Of the 300 to 500 genotyped donors, 81% were placed in the genetic ancestry cluster associated with self-reported Caucasian donors. A later analysis re-examined previously published TCR beta repertoires from more than 550 donors and added high-resolution HLA genotyping to investigate patterns of TCR occurrence. Approximately 310 gigabases of sequencing data and tens of millions of unique TCR sequences were included in an early release covering under 650 HLA-typed donors. Across approximately 400 genotyped donors of the cohort, an average of roughly 250,000 unique TCR beta nucleotide sequences per donor were sequenced, and 15% to 20% of those sequences were non-productive. What the research found in general, with its limitations: Because some donors lacked HLA typing at each locus, the association tests relied only on the typed subset. At a false discovery rate of 0.05, a later analysis linked 15,000 to 20,000 TCR beta sequences to specific HLA alleles. The study gave a list of roughly 150 TCR beta chains associated with cytomegalovirus. V-gene and J-gene trimming of TCR beta chains was associated with a missense DCLRE1C variant in a later genetic analysis, and the association was replicated in an independent cohort. Several of the top co-occurrence clusters appeared to be linked to parvovirus B19, influenza, CMV and Epstein-Barr virus, according to a later analysis. According to a later analysis, most CMV-associated TCR beta chains appeared to be HLA-restricted, and the HLA associations seemed to be driven largely by CMV exposure. The presence/absence analyses assumed that sequencing depth was roughly uniform across donors, and that assumption may not be true. This cohort had only TCR beta chains sequenced, and the lack of alpha or paired-chain data limited which features could be detected. While some public TCRs were present in many individuals, most TCR sequences turned up only very rarely across donors. In a later analysis, HLA-associated TCR beta chains were found to be more clonally expanded and to have lower generation probabilities than equally common non-associated chains. In vitro tests confirmed that a few of the cytomegalovirus-associated TCR beta chains recognize cytomegalovirus antigens. A further reported finding was that TCR beta sequences accurately predicted the HLA-A and HLA-B alleles for most subjects in the first cohort. In an earlier analysis of about 540 of the donors, most TCR beta V segments were observed in productive rearrangements about 87% or about 30% of the time, broadly matching IMGT annotations. According to a later analysis, TCR association rates differed among HLA loci, with DRB1 alleles showing the most associated TCRs and HLA-C alleles showing the fewest. A group of highly shared sequence variants was considered likely to be a technical artifact of the sequencing pipeline. Correlated functional status among segregating V segments might reflect linkage disequilibrium, but an unknown experimental factor could not be ruled out. The authors suggested that the approach could potentially be extended to other disease states and immunological phenotypes. Because counts were too low, more than 15 rarely observed V segments, including chromosome 9 orphons, were excluded from the earlier analysis of several hundred of the donors. Assigning TCR associations to individual alleles was difficult when HLA alleles, especially DR and DQ, strongly co-occurred. The 87-base-pair reads could not distinguish some IMGT-functional V segments, including TRBV6-2 and TRBV6-3, so those segments were excluded. According to a later genetic analysis, donors in an Asian-associated ancestry cluster had fewer N-insertions in productive TCRs than the roughly 660-donor mean. Cytomegalovirus status was reported to be diagnosed by the classifier with high specificity and sensitivity in both the original and validation cohorts. CMV serostatus was the only immune exposure information available for the cohort.

The CDR3 spans 14 residues, from the cysteine through the phenylalanine. The retained sequence is limited to the CDR3, 42 bases, with the frame set at the first base. CDR1 LGHNA and CDR2 YSLEER were looked up in the germline V gene. Germline trimming: 3 bases from V, 4 bases from J; junction bases outside gene matches: 2. Concerning this clone itself: This receptor's antigen is unknown. No much larger clonotype is one base removed from it; base qualities were not supplied.

Libraries were made using the immunoSEQ multiplex PCR assay. A mixture of 60 forward primers for TCR Vbeta segments and 13 reverse primers for TCR Jbeta segments was used in the multiplex PCR. Amplification of the CDR3 region of rearranged TCR beta genes was performed with a multiplex PCR assay on genomic DNA. On the Illumina HiSeq System, the amplified TCR beta libraries were sequenced as 87-base-pair reads. Per the authors' processing: Across the roughly 600 repertoires, a later analysis counted tens of millions of unique TCR beta chains, 9.5 million to 13 million of which were shared by at least two donors. Raw reads were error-corrected and collapsed into unique sequences with a nearest-neighbor algorithm that merged closely related sequences to remove PCR and sequencing errors. To assign V, D and J gene segments, CDR3 sequences were aligned to IMGT reference sequences. Each retained sequence needed at least a six-nucleotide match to both a V gene segment and a J gene segment. Rearrangements were called productive when the CDR3 lacked stop codons and stayed in frame with V and J; all others were non-productive. CDR3 was defined by IMGT convention, running from the second conserved V-encoded cysteine to the conserved J-encoded phenylalanine. In an earlier analysis of 587 of the donors, sequences lacking an unambiguous match to a single V gene segment were excluded. In an earlier analysis of roughly 500 of the donors, V segments were called functional above 56.7% productive rearrangements and were called segregating when the between-donor standard deviation exceeded 5%. A statistical classification framework was developed to diagnose cytomegalovirus status using the catalog of TCR beta chain sequences. A later analysis assigned V and J genes by comparing TCR nucleotide sequences with IMGT/GENE-DB human TR gene sequences. A later analysis assigned CDR3 sequences and most-parsimonious VDJ recombination scenarios with the TCRdist pipeline. A later analysis defined each TCR beta chain by its CDR3 amino acid sequence plus V-gene family, and excluded reads lacking a unique V-gene family. To address suspected cross-contamination and a sequencing artifact, a later analysis removed a few hundred highly shared, low-generation-probability nucleotide sequences. In a later analysis, a clonal expansion index was calculated for each public chain from normalized within-repertoire ranks of inferred template counts. A later analysis computed generation probabilities with a VDJ recombination model fitted to out-of-frame rearrangements, and checked the results against IGoR. In a later analysis, hypergeometric tests were used to score TCR-TCR, TCR-HLA and TCR-CMV co-occurrence, with a repertoire-size bias correction applied to TCR pairs. A later analysis estimated false discovery rates by permuting HLA or CMV assignments 20 times. A later analysis grouped co-occurring TCRs with DBSCAN, adding TCRdist sequence similarity when clustering within HLA-allele-positive subsets. Co-occurrence clustering excluded repertoires with fewer than 30,000 or more than 120,000 public chains, plus five with anomalous nucleotide sharing. TCRdb took over this immuneACCESS table, retaining in-frame rearrangements with V and J assigned. Such tables are incomplete; in checked studies, under half of the missing clones stem from an unresolved V gene, and the remainder is unexplained. The DNA was the basis for D and trimming; V, J and clone size are from that table. The sample table contains 90,000 to 150,000 clones; only one count was recorded for roughly 78% of them. The ten largest clones capture around 3% of the sample.

The cohort was made up of approximately 700 healthy bone marrow donors. At the time of sampling, all cohort members were nominally healthy, though unrecorded immune exposures were likely present. The donor was CMV seropositive and belonged to the group of 250 to 300 seropositive cohort members. A peripheral blood sample was provided by each donor, and peripheral blood mononuclear cells were used for TCR beta sequencing. Genomic DNA extraction from the blood cell samples was performed with the Qiagen DNeasy Blood Extraction Kit. Sequencing was done on a sample of PBMCs. The chain couples TRBV4-3 to TRBJ1-2, with 10 bases in between that match TRBD1. The clonotype originates from a woman in her thirties in good health and CMV-seropositive. The CDR3 protein is CASSQTGGSYGYTF. The DNA is as follows: TGCGCCAGCAGCCAGACAGGGGGCAGCTATGGCTACACCTTC.